This T cell receptor (beta chain) was found in a study of spatial heterogeneity in lung cancer. Study summary: Detection of beta-chain sequences consistently exceeded that of alpha-chain sequences.

V dropped 6 bases and J dropped 3; count of bases not matched to a gene: 5. The CDR3 runs to 15 residues. CDR1 is SGHRS and CDR2 is YFSETQ in the germline V gene. Whole-study findings and limits: Ubiquitous expanded tumor TCRs showed up in blood more at resection than follow-up.

This clonotype was seen at least ten times. Its antigen is not identified. The study tagged each TCR cDNA molecule with a unique molecular identifier. TCRdb analysed the 5' RACE reads with MiXCR anew, one entry per CDR3 protein. The table lists about 25,000 distinct CDR3 sequences, roughly 7% of them singletons, with approximately 15% in the top ten. Time point here: sample taken at primary tumor resection. In each case, whole RNA from tumor, nontumor lung or frozen PBMC was sequenced unsorted. The donor group consisted of 55 to 85 patients who had untreated, early-stage non-small cell lung cancer. The specimen comprised PBMCs, sampled at surgery. This receptor was taken from a male donor with early-stage non-small cell lung cancer. The chain couples TRBV5-1 to TRBJ2-1; 11 nucleotides agree with TRBD2. The CDR3 DNA is TGCGCCAGCACCGACCTAGCGGGGGGCTACAATGAGCAGTTCTTC. Its translation: CASTDLAGGYNEQFF.